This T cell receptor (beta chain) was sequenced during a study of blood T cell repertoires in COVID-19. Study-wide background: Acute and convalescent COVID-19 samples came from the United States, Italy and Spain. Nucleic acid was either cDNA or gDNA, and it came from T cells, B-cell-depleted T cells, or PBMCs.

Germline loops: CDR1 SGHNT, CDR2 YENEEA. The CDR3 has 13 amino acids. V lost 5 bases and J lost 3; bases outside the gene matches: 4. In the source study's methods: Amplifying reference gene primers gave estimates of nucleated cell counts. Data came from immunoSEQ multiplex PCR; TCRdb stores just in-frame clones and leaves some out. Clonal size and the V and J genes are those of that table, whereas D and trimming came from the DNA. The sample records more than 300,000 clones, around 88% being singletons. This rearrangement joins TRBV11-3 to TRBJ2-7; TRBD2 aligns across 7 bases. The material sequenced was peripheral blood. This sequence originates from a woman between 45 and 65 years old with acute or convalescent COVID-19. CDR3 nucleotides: TGTGCCAGCAGCCCCGGGGGGTACTACGAGCAGTACTTC. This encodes CASSPGGYYEQYF. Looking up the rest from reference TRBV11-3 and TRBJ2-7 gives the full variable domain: EAGVVQSPRYKIIEKKQPVAFWCNPISGHNTLYWYLQNLGQGPELLIRYENEEAVDDSQLPKDRFSAERLKGVDSTLKIQPAELGDSAVYLCASSPGGYYEQYFGPGTRLTVT.